This T cell receptor beta chain was profiled in a study of cytomegalovirus exposure and HLA in healthy donors. Broader study findings: Donor immune exposure was known only as CMV serostatus. Sequencing depth across donors, presence/absence analyses assumed, was roughly uniform.

The germline V gene has CDR1 SGHTA and CDR2 FQGNSA. The CDR3 consists of 18 residues. The trim removed 3 bases at V and 4 bases at J, leaving 17 bases unmatched. In regard to this clone: The antigen remains undetermined.

It was with 60 Vbeta and 13 Jbeta primers that the PCR ran. TCRdb's copy holds only in-frame clones and misses some; the assay was immunoSEQ multiplex PCR. Here the sample table reports approximately 110,000 clones. Sequencing was done on a sample of PBMCs. The chain employs TRBV7-2 and TRBJ2-7, with TRBD2 matching 8 bases. The receptor's source is a man between 18 and 35 years old in good health and CMV-seronegative. CDR3 region: CASSFMGSGSSLRYEQYF. CDR3 sequence (DNA): TGTGCCAGCAGCTTTATGGGGAGCGGGAGTAGCCTGAGATACGAGCAGTACTTC.